These 15 T cell receptor beta chains came from one sample sequenced in a study of siplizumab effects on memory and regulatory T cells. Sequencing used immunoSEQ multiplex PCR; TCRdb keeps in-frame clones, though not all of them. Of about 69,000 clones listed, approximately 89% are singletons. Sample: Tregs sorted from blood. These receptors came from a human donor in good health.

Only one count was recorded for this clone. The V call is TRBV29-1, the J call TRBJ1-5, with D possibly being TRBD1 (6 bases). The CDR3 extends over 12 amino acids. V lost 4 bases, J lost 2 bases, and 6 bases lay in between. CDR1 is SQVTM and CDR2 is ANQGSEA in the germline V gene. The CDR3 bases are TGCAGCGTTGCAGGGGGCAATCAGCCCCAGCATTTT. This translates into CSVAGGNQPQHF.

The J gene is TRBJ2-2, the V gene TRBV7-9, with D uncertain. The CDR3 contains 15 residues. Germline lookup yields CDR1 SEHNR and CDR2 FQNEAQ (reference sequence). With 3 bases removed from V and 3 bases from J, the gap between germline ends came to 11 bases. The CDR3 is CASSFRSLDTGELFF. The CDR3 bases are TGTGCCAGCAGCTTCCGATCCCTAGACACCGGGGAGCTGTTTTTT.

The rearrangement uses TRBV11-2 and TRBJ2-7, with a weak D call TRBD2 (6 bases). The CDR3 consists of 14 residues. Between the trimmed V and J ends, which lost 1 base and 2 bases, there was a span of 9 bases. The germline CDR1 and CDR2 sequences are SGHAT and FQNNGV. The CDR3 nucleotides read TGTGCCAGCAGCTTAGTTACGGGGGCCTACGAGCAGTACTTC. This codes for CASSLVTGAYEQYF.

The CDR3 loop reads CASSASPFVEAFF. DNA of the CDR3: TGTGCCAGCAGCGCGTCCCCGTTCGTTGAAGCTTTCTTT. The chain links TRBV9 to TRBJ1-1; D gene unclear. The CDR3 is made up of 13 amino acids. CDR1 is SGDLS and CDR2 is YYNGEE in the germline V gene. The V end was cut by 3 bases, the J end by 7 bases, with 13 bases between.

The CDR3 is CASSTGQGKNEQFF. Here the CDR3 DNA reads TGTGCCAGCAGCACGGGACAGGGGAAGAATGAGCAGTTCTTC. This chain uses TRBV7-3 with TRBJ2-1; 10 bases agree with TRBD1. V lost 5 bases to trimming and J lost 7 bases; unmatched junction nucleotides: 5. The CDR3 covers 14 residues. The germline V gene has CDR1 SGHTA and CDR2 FQGTGA.

This sequence joins TRBV7-2 and TRBJ2-7, with D hard to call. CDR3 length equals 12 residues. The V and J ends lost 5 bases and 3 bases respectively, with 8 bases between them. Germline assignment: CDR1 SGHTA and CDR2 FQGNSA. CDR3 bases: TGTGCCAGCAGCCCTATTGGCTACGAGCAGTACTTC. This sequence encodes CASSPIGYEQYF. Supplemented by reference TRBV7-2 and TRBJ2-7, the full variable domain reads GAGVSQSPSNKVTEKGKDVELRCDPISGHTALYWYRQSLGQGLEFLIYFQGNSAPDKSGLPSDRFSAERTGGSVSTLTIQRTQQEDSAVYLCASSPIGYEQYFGPGTRLTVT.

The V gene is TRBV19, the J gene TRBJ1-5; D might be TRBD1 (6 bases). The CDR3 totals 15 residues. V lost 6 bases, J lost 3 bases, and 15 bases lay in between. In germline, CDR1 is LNHDA, CDR2 SQIVND (reference sequence). CDR3 in amino acids: CASRSRGRVNQPQHF. Here the CDR3 DNA reads TGTGCCAGTAGGTCCAGGGGCAGGGTCAATCAGCCCCAGCATTTT.

This clone turned up a few times. This chain connects TRBV27 to TRBJ2-5; 10 positions match TRBD2. V dropped 6 bases and J dropped 4; count of bases not matched to a gene: 11. The CDR3 extends over 16 amino acids. CDR1 is MNHEY, CDR2 SMNVEV, per germline (reference sequence). The CDR3 nucleotides read TGTGCCAGCAGAAAACTAGCGGGATGGGCCACAGAGACCCAGTACTTC. This gives the protein CASRKLAGWATETQYF.

This clone occurred a few times. In DNA, the CDR3 is TGCAGCGTTGAAGATCAGGCAGCCCTAGGGAATGAGCAGTTCTTC. Translated: CSVEDQAALGNEQFF. The chain has TRBV29-1 and TRBJ2-1; no reliable D call. This CDR3 is 15 amino acids long. In germline, CDR1 is SQVTM, CDR2 ANQGSEA. V lost 0 bases to trimming and J lost 7 bases, with 16 bases between them.

This clone has a single count. The chain carries TRBV7-9 and TRBJ1-5; maybe TRBD1 (5 bases). The CDR3 has 16 amino acids. The V gene lost 3 bases and the J gene lost 6 bases, with 18 bases spanning the gap. Germline CDR1 SEHNR, CDR2 FQNEAQ (reference sequence). The CDR3 nucleotides are TGTGCCAGCAGCTTTCTGACACCCCAGGGTCCTCAGCCCCAGCATTTT. Protein: CASSFLTPQGPQPQHF.

The genes are TRBV9 and TRBJ2-1; perhaps TRBD2 as D (5 bases). The CDR3 loop spans 16 amino acids. The germline gives CDR1 SGDLS, CDR2 YYNGEE. Deletions cut 0 bases from V and 2 bases from J, with 12 bases between. This CDR3 reads CASSVAPGLTYNEQFF. In DNA, the CDR3 is TGTGCCAGCAGCGTAGCTCCAGGACTCACCTACAATGAGCAGTTCTTC. The full variable domain, in which reference TRBV9 and TRBJ2-1 provide the parts outside the CDR3, is DSGVTQTPKHLITATGQRVTLRCSPRSGDLSVYWYQQSLDQGLQFLIQYYNGEERAKGNILERFSAQQFPDLHSELNLSSLELGDSALYFCASSVAPGLTYNEQFFGPGTRLTVL.

CDR3 region: CASRTHSRDNNEQFF. CDR3 DNA sequence: TGTGCCAGCAGAACCCACTCTAGGGACAACAATGAGCAGTTCTTC. The gene calls are TRBV6-5 and TRBJ2-1; the D gene is possibly TRBD1 (6 bases). Trimming shortened V by 6 bases and J by 5 bases, and 17 bases separated the two germline ends. The CDR3 loop spans 15 amino acids. Germline lookup yields CDR1 MNHEY and CDR2 SVGAGI.

This rearrangement joins TRBV20-1 to TRBJ2-5; D gene uncertain. Germline loops: CDR1 DFQATT, CDR2 SNEGSKA (reference sequence). V was pared by 6 bases and J by 7 bases, with 12 bases between. This CDR3 spans 11 amino acids. The CDR3 sequence: CSAVRSRTQYF. Here the CDR3 DNA reads TGCAGTGCCGTCCGGTCCCGGACCCAGTACTTC.

The gene calls are TRBV28 and TRBJ1-5; no reliable D call. The germline CDR1 and CDR2 sequences are MDHEN and SYDVKM. This CDR3 region has 16 residues. V was trimmed by 3 bases and J by 2 bases, leaving 14 bases between them. For the CDR3, the DNA is TGTGCCAGCAGTTTTATGGCGGGAATAGGCAATCAGCCCCAGCATTTT. This codes for CASSFMAGIGNQPQHF.

V is TRBV5-1 and J is TRBJ1-2; D possibly corresponds to TRBD1 (5 bases). Germline V gives CDR1 SGHRS, CDR2 YFSETQ. V was clipped by 3 bases and J by 8 bases, with 11 bases between them. The CDR3 totals 12 residues. The CDR3 here is CASSSGAEGYTF. CDR3 nucleotides: TGCGCCAGCAGCTCCGGGGCCGAGGGCTACACCTTC.